Each of the 16 T cell receptor beta chains below was sequenced from the same sample in a study of breast tumors, draining lymph nodes, adjacent tissues. TCRdb fed the multiplex PCR reads into MiXCR, producing one record per CDR3 protein. Of about 230,000 distinct CDR3 sequences listed, about 34% are singletons. The lymph nodes were axillary draining lymph nodes from breast cancer patients. Specimen: axillary lymph node tissue. Source of these receptors: a female donor with breast cancer. Some clones in this sample may be carry-over from other donors' samples.

This clonotype was seen more than once but under ten times. CDR3 in DNA: TGTGCCAGCTCACCACCTGACCACAGGGCCGGCGATGAGCAGTTCTTC. As protein: CASSPPDHRAGDEQFF. V usage is TRBV18 and J usage is TRBJ2-1; TRBD1 is a possible D gene (6 bases). Germline V gene lookup returns CDR1 KGHSH and CDR2 LQKENI. Trimming cost V 0 bases and J 8 bases, with 17 bases left between them. This CDR3 has 16 residues.

In its sample, this clonotype was seen many times. This sequence joins TRBV6-1 and TRBJ1-2; possible D gene TRBD1, 6 bases. The V gene lost 2 bases and the J gene lost 8 bases, with 12 bases spanning the gap. Germline-derived CDR1 and CDR2 are MNHNS and SASEGT. This CDR3 spans 13 amino acids. CDR3 coding DNA: TGTGCCAGCAGTGAACTTGGGGGCGAAGGCTACACCTTC. This codes for CASSELGGEGYTF.

This clonotype was counted many times. The chain combines TRBV20-1 with TRBJ1-2; possible D gene TRBD1, 5 bases. This CDR3 comprises 13 residues. CDR1 and CDR2 (germline): DFQATT, SNEGSKA (reference sequence). Between the trimmed V and J ends, which lost 1 base and 8 bases, there was a span of 14 bases. The CDR3 here is CSARVPGAVGYTF. The CDR3 nucleotides are TGCAGTGCTAGAGTCCCCGGGGCCGTAGGCTACACCTTC.

This clonotype has ten or more counts. The V call is TRBV28, the J call TRBJ1-4; no definite D call. The CDR3 extends over 12 amino acids. CDR1 is MDHEN, CDR2 SYDVKM, per germline. V was trimmed by 7 bases and J by 0 bases, leaving 3 bases between them. The chain's CDR3 is CASTTTNEKLFF. The CDR3 DNA follows: TGTGCCAGCACAACAACTAATGAAAAACTGTTTTTT.

This clonotype was found many times. The chain combines TRBV3-1 with TRBJ1-6; TRBD1 matches 7 bases. Trimming cost V 4 bases and J 7 bases; bases outside gene matches: 10. The germline V gene encodes CDR1 LGHDT and CDR2 YNNKEL (reference sequence). The CDR3 has 16 amino acids. CDR3 protein: CASSPSGTAGNSPLHF. Here the CDR3 DNA reads TGTGCCAGCAGCCCCTCCGGGACAGCAGGGAATTCACCCCTCCACTTT.

This clonotype was recorded many times. V and J are TRBV14 and TRBJ2-7; maybe TRBD2 (5 bases). This CDR3 is 13 amino acids long. The germline V gene has CDR1 SGHDN and CDR2 FVKESK. Trimming took off 6 bases at V and 2 bases at J, with 11 bases between the two ends. This CDR3 reads CASSKGSPYEQYF. The CDR3 bases are TGTGCCAGCAGTAAAGGGAGTCCCTACGAGCAGTACTTC.

V is TRBV10-3 and J is TRBJ2-6; a weak D match, TRBD2 (6 bases). The CDR3 contains 13 residues. Trimming removed 11 bases at V and 7 bases at J, with 15 bases between. Germline-derived CDR1 and CDR2 are ENHRY and SYGVKD. CDR3 nucleotide sequence: TGTGCCGCCCGCGGGGCAAGTGCCAACGTCCTGACTTTC. Protein product: CAARGASANVLTF.

V and J are TRBV30 and TRBJ1-1, with TRBD1 matching over 8 bases. There are 11 residues in the CDR3. Germline values: CDR1 GTSNPN, CDR2 SVGIG (reference sequence). V shed 7 bases, J shed 4 bases, and the junction held 2 bases outside the gene matches. The CDR3 reads CAYQGATEAFF. CDR3 nucleotides: TGTGCCTACCAGGGGGCCACTGAAGCTTTCTTT.

A note on this clonotype: No DNA is shown, since the ends of the CDR3 on it are uncertain; the CDR3 is the one TCRdb lists. The genes are TRBV5-1 and TRBJ2-1; the DNA was not used to check the table's D call, TRBD1. The CDR3 spans 21 amino acids, including both terminal residues. Per the germline V gene, CDR1 is SGHRS and CDR2 is YFSETQ. The CDR3 sequence: CASSFYICSVPLGHVGNEQFF.

This clonotype was recorded many times. This rearrangement joins TRBV7-2 to TRBJ1-5; D remains unclear. Germline assignment: CDR1 SGHTA and CDR2 FQGNSA. This CDR3 spans 13 amino acids. The germline V and J ends were trimmed by 1 base and 9 bases, with 10 bases remaining between them. CDR3 coding DNA: TGTGCCAGCAGCTTAGGCAAAAAGCGGCCCCAGCATTTT. Residues: CASSLGKKRPQHF. Looking up the rest from reference TRBV7-2 and TRBJ1-5 gives the full variable domain: GAGVSQSPSNKVTEKGKDVELRCDPISGHTALYWYRQSLGQGLEFLIYFQGNSAPDKSGLPSDRFSAERTGGSVSTLTIQRTQQEDSAVYLCASSLGKKRPQHFGDGTRLSIL.

Many counts were recorded for this clonotype. The chain couples TRBV28 to TRBJ1-5; the D is unclear. Deletions cut 6 bases from V and 11 bases from J, with 17 bases between. The CDR3 contains 13 residues. The germline V gene encodes CDR1 MDHEN and CDR2 SYDVKM. CDR3 coding DNA: TGTGCCAGCAGGAGATTCTTGGCCGGGGCCCAGCATTTT. This codes for CASRRFLAGAQHF.

A word on this clonotype: One end of the junction fails to match germline, which may point to a read error. J is TRBJ2-1 and V is TRBV20-1, with 7 bases matching TRBD1. Germline V gene data show CDR1 as DFQATT and CDR2 as SNEGSKA (reference sequence). This CDR3 is built from 14 residues. The CDR3 sequence is CSARVGDRYTEQFF. The DNA for the CDR3 is TGCAGTGCCAGAGTAGGGGACAGATACACTGAGCAGTTCTTC.

This chain connects TRBV24-1 to TRBJ2-3; 9 bases fit TRBD2. This CDR3 has 19 residues. The J segment lost 3 bases and the V segment lost 5 bases, leaving 17 bases of the junction unmatched. Germline V gives CDR1 KGHDR, CDR2 SFDVKD. The CDR3 spells CATSARDGKGGRVTDTQYF. CDR3 nucleotide sequence: TGTGCCACCAGTGCTAGAGATGGTAAAGGCGGGAGGGTGACAGATACGCAGTATTTT.

The chain couples TRBV6-4 to TRBJ1-6; unclear D gene. The germline V gene has CDR1 MRHNA and CDR2 SNTAGT. V lost 6 bases to trimming and J lost 8 bases, with 17 bases between them. The CDR3 is 15 residues long. The CDR3 loop is CASRTTATEYSPLHF. The DNA for the CDR3 is TGTGCCAGCAGGACTACAGCCACGGAGTATTCACCCCTCCACTTT.

This clonotype appeared many times. The chain uses TRBV29-1 and TRBJ2-5; 7 bases fit TRBD2. CDR1 SQVTM and CDR2 ANQGSEA come from the germline V gene. CDR3 size: 13 residues. Trimming at V came to 4 bases and at J to 5 bases, leaving 7 bases not matched to a gene. In DNA form, the CDR3 reads TGCAGCGTTGTTAGCGGGCCTATGGAGACCCAGTACTTC. This sequence encodes CSVVSGPMETQYF.

There are many counts of this clonotype. The rearrangement joins TRBV7-9 to TRBJ2-1; 8 bases line up with TRBD2. Looked up from germline, CDR1 is SEHNR and CDR2 is FQNEAQ (reference sequence). CDR3 length: 14 amino acids. With V trimmed by 3 bases and J by 7 bases, 5 bases remained unmatched. CDR3 amino acids: CASSLSGSGNEQFF. DNA of the CDR3: TGTGCCAGCAGCTTGAGCGGGAGTGGGAATGAGCAGTTCTTC.